These 23 T cell receptor beta chains were all obtained from the same sample, sequenced in a study of chemoradiotherapy in HPV16-positive cancers. Clones were read by immunoSEQ multiplex PCR, and TCRdb kept only the in-frame ones, dropping some. The table records 10,000 or so clones, 84% of them present only once. This sample comprised blood, obtained from a patient who underwent chemoradiotherapy. The receptors originated from a human donor with HPV-associated anogenital cancer.

The V call is TRBV2, the J call TRBJ2-5; TRBD2 might be the D (6 bases). V was trimmed by 3 bases and J by 4 bases, leaving 6 bases between them. The CDR3 extends over 12 amino acids. The V gene's germline CDR1 is SNHLY and CDR2 FYNNEI. CDR3 sequence: CASSEEGETQYF. The CDR3 nucleotides are TGTGCCAGCAGTGAGGAGGGAGAGACCCAGTACTTC. The full variable domain, in which reference TRBV2 and TRBJ2-5 provide the parts outside the CDR3, is EPEVTQTPSHQVTQMGQEVILRCVPISNHLYFYWYRQILGQKVEFLVSFYNNEISEKSEIFDDQFSVERPDGSNFTLKIRSTKLEDSAMYFCASSEEGETQYFGPGTRLLVL.

The gene calls are TRBV19 and TRBJ2-7; D is unclear. CDR1 is LNHDA, CDR2 SQIVND, per germline (reference sequence). V was trimmed by 3 bases and J by 2 bases, leaving 8 bases between them. The CDR3 is 13 residues long. CDR3: CASSMGSPYEQYF. The CDR3 DNA reads TGTGCCAGTAGTATGGGGTCCCCCTACGAGCAGTACTTC.

The chain's CDR3 is CASSRGGSVNTGELFF. CDR3 DNA sequence: TGCGCCAGCAGCCGGGGGGGCTCGGTGAACACCGGGGAGCTGTTTTTT. V is TRBV10-2 and J is TRBJ2-2, with 8 nucleotides matching TRBD2. Germline trimming cut 6 bases from V and 1 base from J; bases unmatched to any gene: 7. The V gene's germline CDR1 is WSHSY and CDR2 SAAADI. CDR3 length: 16 residues.

The chain recombines TRBV28 with TRBJ2-5; maybe TRBD1 (8 bases). CDR3 length: 16 amino acids. Trimming left V 5 bases short and J 0 bases short, with 16 bases between. Germline V gene data show CDR1 as MDHEN and CDR2 as SYDVKM. The CDR3 is CASSTNRGGYQETQYF. The CDR3 DNA reads TGTGCCAGCAGTACTAACAGGGGGGGGTACCAAGAGACCCAGTACTTC.

The chain links TRBV4-1 to TRBJ2-1; D remains unclear. This CDR3 contains 18 residues. Germline V gene data show CDR1 as MGHRA and CDR2 as YSYEKL. Trimming pared 3 bases from V and 0 bases from J, leaving 18 bases between. The CDR3 bases are TGCGCCAGCAGCCACCCCCGACACCACACACACTCCTACAATGAGCAGTTCTTC. This encodes CASSHPRHHTHSYNEQFF.

The J gene is TRBJ1-1, the V gene TRBV6-1, with TRBD1 as a possible D gene (5 bases). This CDR3 region has 14 residues. Trimming removed 7 bases at V and 1 base at J, with 13 bases between. Germline assignment: CDR1 MNHNS and CDR2 SASEGT. The CDR3 bases are TGTGCCAGCACCCGGGGGGACGGGAACACTGAAGCTTTCTTT. It is translated as CASTRGDGNTEAFF.

J is TRBJ2-3 and V is TRBV5-6, with D possibly being TRBD1 (5 bases). The CDR3 extends over 15 amino acids. Germline V CDR1 and CDR2: SGHDT, YYEEEE. The germline V and J ends were trimmed by 1 base and 2 bases, with 11 bases remaining between them. The CDR3: CASSLIDRHTDTQYF. CDR3 DNA: TGTGCCAGCAGCTTGATAGACAGACACACAGATACGCAGTATTTT. Based on the CDR3 plus reference TRBV5-6 and TRBJ2-3, the full variable domain is DAGVTQSPTHLIKTRGQQVTLRCSPKSGHDTVSWYQQALGQGPQFIFQYYEEEERQRGNFPDRFSGHQFPNYSSELNVNALLLGDSALYLCASSLIDRHTDTQYFGPGTRLTVL.

This sequence joins TRBV27 and TRBJ2-3; D ambiguous. Per the germline V gene, CDR1 is MNHEY and CDR2 is SMNVEV (reference sequence). There are 13 residues in the CDR3. Between the trimmed V and J ends, which lost 4 bases and 4 bases, there was a span of 9 bases. For the CDR3, the DNA is TGTGCCAGCAGTTCTTTCGCCGCAGATACGCAGTATTTT. It is translated as CASSSFAADTQYF.

This clone was seen once. The chain employs TRBV25-1 and TRBJ1-1, with no clear D. CDR1 is MGHDK, CDR2 SYGVNS, per germline. The CDR3 runs to 14 residues. Trimming shortened V by 2 bases and J by 2 bases, and 9 bases separated the two germline ends. The CDR3 sequence is CASSESWLNTEAFF. The CDR3 DNA reads TGTGCCAGCAGTGAAAGTTGGCTCAACACTGAAGCTTTCTTT.

J is TRBJ2-1 and V is TRBV5-1; 10 positions match TRBD1. Germline CDR1 reads SGHRS; CDR2 reads YFSETQ. J was trimmed by 6 bases and V by 4 bases; bases with no gene match: 10. The CDR3 contains 16 residues. CDR3 residues: CASSPSGTGVFNEQFF. The CDR3 DNA reads as TGCGCCAGCAGCCCTTCCGGGACAGGGGTTTTCAATGAGCAGTTCTTC.

The chain employs TRBV7-8 and TRBJ1-2; no definite D call. Per the germline V gene, CDR1 is SGHVS and CDR2 is FQNEAQ. The CDR3 consists of 14 residues. Trimming pared 1 base from V and 8 bases from J, leaving 14 bases between. The chain's CDR3 is CASSLDLSGYGYTF. DNA for the CDR3: TGTGCCAGCAGCTTAGATTTGTCGGGCTACGGCTACACCTTC.

This clone was seen only a few times. This chain uses TRBV4-3 with TRBJ1-3; D is unresolved. The length of the CDR3 is 15 residues. V was trimmed by 4 bases and J by 0 bases, leaving 10 bases between them. Germline CDR1 is LGHNA and CDR2 is YSLEER. The CDR3 sequence: CASSPFRVSGNTIYF. For the CDR3, the DNA is TGCGCCAGCAGCCCTTTTCGGGTCTCTGGAAACACCATATATTTT.

The V call is TRBV6-5, the J call TRBJ2-7; D is unclear. The CDR3 is 14 amino acids. V was pared by 6 bases and J by 2 bases, with 14 bases between. The germline V gene has CDR1 MNHEY and CDR2 SVGAGI. DNA for the CDR3: TGTGCCAGCAGCTTGACAACATCTCCCTACGAGCAGTACTTC. Encoded protein: CASSLTTSPYEQYF.

The V gene is TRBV6-4, the J gene TRBJ2-2; D is unresolved. This CDR3 region has 13 residues. From germline, CDR1 is MRHNA and CDR2 SNTAGT. V lost 0 bases and J lost 4, with 3 bases in between. CDR3 coding DNA: TGTGCCAGCAGTGACTCAAGCACCGGGGAGCTGTTTTTT. It yields the protein CASSDSSTGELFF.

This chain joins TRBV27 and TRBJ1-5; 10 nucleotides match TRBD1. Germline V gene data show CDR1 as MNHEY and CDR2 as SMNVEV (reference sequence). The CDR3 extends over 15 amino acids. Germline trimming cut 7 bases from V and 4 bases from J; bases unmatched to any gene: 7. Here the CDR3 DNA reads TGTGCCAGCACCCCGACAGGGGGCGCGAATCAGCCCCAGCATTTT. Translating gives CASTPTGGANQPQHF.

The chain is built from TRBV28 and TRBJ1-5, with D perhaps TRBD1 (5 bases). V was clipped by 4 bases and J by 6 bases, with 22 bases between them. The CDR3 runs 17 residues. Germline CDR1 and CDR2: MDHEN and SYDVKM. Here the CDR3 reads CASSSPWEGRMGQPQHF. The CDR3, as DNA: TGTGCCAGCAGTTCCCCATGGGAGGGGAGGATGGGTCAGCCCCAGCATTTT.

The chain combines TRBV4-3 with TRBJ1-5, with D perhaps matching TRBD1 (6 bases). Trimming removed 4 bases from V and 3 bases from J, with 16 bases in between. The CDR3 consists of 16 residues. Germline V gene sequence: CDR1 LGHNA, CDR2 YSLEER. CDR3 in amino acids: CASSPLAGAFNQPQHF. CDR3 DNA sequence: TGCGCCAGCAGCCCATTAGCAGGGGCCTTCAATCAGCCCCAGCATTTT.

This chain links TRBV7-8 with TRBJ2-3, with 13 positions matching TRBD2. Germline CDR1 and CDR2: SGHVS and FQNEAQ. The CDR3 is 17 amino acids. V shed 4 bases and J 2 bases; nucleotides not matched to a gene: 6. CDR3 sequence: CASSSAGLAGATDTQYF. The CDR3 bases are TGTGCCAGCAGCTCCGCCGGACTAGCGGGGGCCACAGATACGCAGTATTTT.

This clone was recorded once. This sample also contains other DNA sequences that code for the same CDR3. The chain employs TRBV5-1 and TRBJ1-2; 7 nucleotides align to TRBD1. Germline CDR1 and CDR2: SGHRS and YFSETQ. The CDR3 has 14 amino acids. Losses at the gene ends were 0 bases for V and 3 bases for J; bases not matched to a gene: 2. CDR3 residues: CASSLGQGDYGYTF. DNA for the CDR3: TGCGCCAGCAGCTTGGGGCAGGGGGACTATGGCTACACCTTC.

This sequence joins TRBV9 and TRBJ1-1; 7 bases line up with TRBD1. Germline V gives CDR1 SGDLS, CDR2 YYNGEE. This CDR3 has 14 amino acids. The junction had 9 bases not matched to a gene; V was cut back by 5 bases and J by 5 bases. The CDR3, as DNA: TGTGCCAGCAGTATGGGAGGGGGCGGAACTGAAGCTTTCTTT. It translates to CASSMGGGGTEAFF.

The chain joins TRBV19 to TRBJ1-1, with D uncertain. Trimming shortened V by 4 bases and J by 2 bases, and 8 bases separated the two germline ends. The CDR3 consists of 13 residues. In germline, CDR1 is LNHDA, CDR2 SQIVND (reference sequence). The CDR3 here is CASSSQINTEAFF. The CDR3 region has the DNA TGTGCCAGTAGTAGCCAGATAAACACTGAAGCTTTCTTT. The full variable domain, with the rest looked up from reference TRBV19 and TRBJ1-1, is DGGITQSPKYLFRKEGQNVTLSCEQNLNHDAMYWYRQDPGQGLRLIYYSQIVNDFQKGDIAEGYSVSREKKESFPLTVTSAQKNPTAFYLCASSSQINTEAFFGQGTRLTVV.

The gene calls are TRBV2 and TRBJ1-3, with D maybe TRBD1 (6 bases). CDR1 is SNHLY and CDR2 is FYNNEI in the germline V gene. This CDR3 region has 14 residues. Between the trimmed V and J ends, which lost 4 bases and 4 bases, there was a span of 11 bases. The CDR3 DNA reads TGTGCCAGCAGTGTTGGAGGGGGAGGAAACACCATATATTTT. Protein product: CASSVGGGGNTIYF.

The sample holds a few counts of this clone. CDR3 coding DNA: TGTGCCAGCAGCTTGGGGACAGGCACTGAAGCTTTCTTT. Translated: CASSLGTGTEAFF. The V call is TRBV7-3, the J call TRBJ1-1; 8 bases line up with TRBD1. Germline trimming cut 3 bases from V and 4 bases from J; bases unmatched to any gene: 1. The CDR3 runs 13 residues. The germline V gene has CDR1 SGHTA and CDR2 FQGTGA.